This TCR beta chain was recovered during a study of cytomegalovirus exposure and HLA in healthy donors. Study outcomes and limitations: In a later analysis, TCR beta V- and J-gene trimming showed a link to a missense DCLRE1C variant.

PCR used 60 Vbeta primers and 13 Jbeta primers. Sequencing used immunoSEQ multiplex PCR; TCRdb keeps in-frame clones, though not all of them. The data contain around 180,000 clones, about 80% of them seen just once; the ten biggest clones take up approximately 6.7%. With regard to this clone: Its antigen is undetermined.

Sequenced: PBMCs. This sequence originates from a man aged 25-45 years in good health and CMV-seropositive.

DNA for the CDR3: TGTGCCAGCAGCAGCCACAGGGGGCCTAGCAATCAGCCCCAGCATTTT. Amino acids: CASSSHRGPSNQPQHF. This chain joins TRBV7-9 and TRBJ1-5; 9 nucleotides line up with TRBD1. The CDR3 totals 16 residues. The trim removed 5 bases at V and 0 bases at J, leaving 5 bases unmatched. CDR1 is SEHNR and CDR2 is FQNEAQ in the germline V gene (reference sequence).